This is a list of T cell receptor beta chains from one sample in a study of somatic mutations in cytotoxic T cells in rheumatoid arthritis. Sequencing was performed with immunoSEQ multiplex PCR; in TCRdb, only in-frame clones are kept and a portion is missing. The table records some 7,900 clones, about 70% of them present only once. Material: CD8+ T cells sorted from blood. The receptors shown here come from an adult with rheumatoid arthritis. The CDR3 runs from the conserved cysteine through the conserved F or W. The D gene is left open where the match is weak. Clone sizes are given selectively: once, few, many, or a class where the clone is expanded.

cdr3_length	clone_size	v_call	j_call	d_call	cdr3_nt	cdr3_aa
15	.	TRBV19	TRBJ1-1	.	TGTGCCAGTAGTGAAGAGGGGTCGGGGAACACTGAAGCTTTCTTT	CASSEEGSGNTEAFF
15	.	TRBV27	TRBJ2-3	.	TGTGCCAGCAGTTTACTGGGCTTAGGCACAGATACGCAGTATTTT	CASSLLGLGTDTQYF
14	.	TRBV7-6	TRBJ1-2	.	TGTGCCAGCAGCCCTCGAGGGGGACTCTATGGCTACACCTTC	CASSPRGGLYGYTF
14	.	TRBV2	TRBJ2-5	.	TGTGCCAGCAGTGAGTATGAGCGAGCAGAGACCCAGTACTTC	CASSEYERAETQYF
16	once	TRBV7-6	TRBJ1-1	.	TGTGCCAGCAGCTTAGCGCATGGTGAATTTCCCCCTGAAGCTTTCTTT	CASSLAHGEFPPEAFF
14	.	TRBV4-2	TRBJ1-3	TRBD1	TGTGCCAGCAGCCAAGAAGGGGGCTACAACACCATATATTTT	CASSQEGGYNTIYF
15	.	TRBV27	TRBJ2-2	.	TGTGCCAGCAGTTTCGGGACCAGACCCACCGGGGAGCTGTTTTTT	CASSFGTRPTGELFF
16	once	TRBV6-4	TRBJ2-1	.	TGTGCCAGCAGTGGGGTGGCTGGGAGGCCAGGGGTCGAGCAGTTCTTC	CASSGVAGRPGVEQFF
8	.	TRBV29-1	TRBJ1-1	.	TGCGGGACTCCTGAAGCTTTCTTT	CGTPEAFF
13	.	TRBV4-1	TRBJ1-2	.	TGCGCCAGCAGAGGGGGAGTGTGGGATGGCTACACCTTC	CASRGGVWDGYTF
14	.	TRBV4-2	TRBJ2-1	.	TGTGCCAGCAGCCAAGTATTAGGGGCAGTCGAGCAGTTCTTC	CASSQVLGAVEQFF
15	.	TRBV15	TRBJ2-1	.	TGTGCCACCAGCGGAGCTCGGGCTACCTACAATGAGCAGTTCTTC	CATSGARATYNEQFF
16	.	TRBV4-1	TRBJ2-1	TRBD2	TGCGCCAGCAGCCAAGATCCTGGCGGGAGGTCCAATGAGCAGTTCTTC	CASSQDPGGRSNEQFF
15	.	TRBV6-5	TRBJ2-3	.	TGTGCCAGCAGTTACTCCGAGGTGAGGACAGATACGCAGTATTTT	CASSYSEVRTDTQYF
14	.	TRBV5-6	TRBJ2-3	TRBD2	TGTGCCAGCAGCTTTGGGACTAGCTCAGTTACGCAGTATTTT	CASSFGTSSVTQYF
15	.	TRBV30	TRBJ2-5	.	TGTGCCTGGAGTGTAATAGGCGTCTTCCAAGAGACCCAGTACTTC	CAWSVIGVFQETQYF
14	.	TRBV4-1	TRBJ1-1	.	TGCGCCAGCAGCCAAGTTGCGGGGAGCACTGAAGCTTTCTTT	CASSQVAGSTEAFF
14	.	TRBV2	TRBJ2-2	.	TGTGCCACCACCGGGACCCCTTATTCCGGGGAGCTGTTTTTT	CATTGTPYSGELFF
13	.	TRBV7-7	TRBJ1-2	TRBD1	TGTGCCAGCAGCCCAAGACAGGGGGGGACTATCACCTTC	CASSPRQGGTITF
15	.	TRBV19	TRBJ2-3	.	TGTGCCAGTAGTATAGAGGATTACGCCACAGATACGCAGTATTTT	CASSIEDYATDTQYF
18	.	TRBV6-1	TRBJ1-5	.	TGTGCCAGCAGTGAGGTCGGAGGGGGGGCTTATAGCAATCAGCCCCAGCATTTT	CASSEVGGGAYSNQPQHF
14	few	TRBV18	TRBJ2-2	.	TGTGCCAGCTCTCCTGGGACGCCGACCGGGGAGCTGTTTTTT	CASSPGTPTGELFF